The clone carrying this T cell receptor (beta chain) was found many times. The antigen remains unidentified. TCR beta CDR3 regions were amplified from RNA. HTBI primers were employed in a first-round RT-PCR of the TCR CDR3. MiXCR, applied by TCRdb to the multiplex PCR reads, yields one record per CDR3 protein. The sample records around 340,000 distinct CDR3 sequences, 15% to 20% being singletons. This record belongs to a study of T cells in Graves' hyperthyroidism and ophthalmopathy. As for the study in general: Specimen type is peripheral blood, collected at initial diagnosis prior to any treatment. Whole-study results and caveats: A model of 13 V-J features distinguished ophthalmopathy from stable hyperthyroidism. In blood, most of the thyroid clonotypes expanded above 0.001 were also present.

Clinical symptoms, serum thyroxine, TRAb, thyroid ultrasound and orbital computed tomography informed diagnoses. This receptor was obtained from a woman aged 45-65 years with Graves' hyperthyroidism. Material for sequencing was blood.

The CDR3 here is CSARTSGSPYNEQFF. The CDR3 DNA is TGCAGTGCCCGGACTAGCGGGAGTCCCTACAATGAGCAGTTCTTC. The chain recombines TRBV20-1 with TRBJ2-1; 13 bases agree with TRBD2. Trimming cost V 6 bases and J 2 bases; bases outside gene matches: 4. The germline gives CDR1 DFQATT, CDR2 SNEGSKA (reference sequence). The CDR3 sequence is 15 residues long.